A selection of T cell receptor beta chains follows, all from one sample in a study of T cell responses to AZD1222 COVID-19 vaccine. Method: immunoSEQ multiplex PCR; TCRdb's copy keeps in-frame clones and lacks some. The repertoire includes more than 95,000 clones, 70% to 90% of them detected once, and 3% to 4% sits in the top ten. The input for sequencing was peripheral blood, taken on day 0 of MenACWY control vaccination. The receptors stem from an adult in good health. CDR3s include the opening cysteine and the closing phenylalanine or tryptophan. The D gene is left open where the match is weak. Clone sizes are given selectively: once, few, many, or a class where the clone is expanded.

TRBJ1-4 | 14 | TRBD1 | . | TRBV3-1/TRBV3-2 | CASSQGQGLEKLFF | TGTGCCAGCAGCCAGGGACAGGGTCTCGAAAAACTGTTTTTT
TRBJ2-1 | 14 | . | . | TRBV6-2/TRBV6-3 | CASSYLSGANEQFF | TGTGCCAGCAGTTACCTTTCAGGGGCTAATGAGCAGTTCTTC
TRBJ1-1 | 13 | . | . | TRBV6-6 | CASSYSSNTEAFF | TGTGCCAGCAGTTACTCGAGCAACACTGAAGCTTTCTTT
TRBJ2-2 | 16 | . | . | TRBV5-1 | CASSWAPAAVGGELFF | TGCGCCAGCAGCTGGGCTCCAGCGGCGGTGGGCGGGGAGCTGTTTTTT
TRBJ2-7 | 15 | TRBD1 | once | TRBV28 | CASSLRGTGGYEQYF | TGTGCCAGCAGCCTGCGTGGGACAGGGGGTTACGAGCAGTACTTC
TRBJ2-7 | 12 | . | . | TRBV30 | CAWSKGGTEQYF | TGTGCCTGGAGCAAAGGGGGTACCGAGCAGTACTTC
TRBJ1-5 | 17 | . | once | TRBV15 | CATSRDPGPGSNQPQHF | TGTGCCACCAGCAGAGATCCTGGCCCAGGGAGCAATCAGCCCCAGCATTTT
TRBJ1-2 | 11 | . | . | TRBV28 | CASGYRDGYTF | TGTGCCAGCGGATACAGGGATGGCTACACCTTC
TRBJ1-1 | 14 | . | . | TRBV19 | CASTLQGGDTEAFF | TGTGCCAGTACTCTACAGGGCGGGGACACTGAAGCTTTCTTT
TRBJ1-1 | 16 | . | . | TRBV7-2 | CASSLEGRGWGTEAFF | TGTGCCAGCAGCTTAGAAGGTAGGGGCTGGGGCACTGAAGCTTTCTTT
TRBJ1-4 | 14 | . | . | TRBV6-6 | CASSQIQGGEKLFF | TGTGCCAGCAGTCAAATCCAGGGAGGAGAAAAACTGTTTTTT
TRBJ2-7 | 16 | TRBD2 | . | TRBV3-1/TRBV3-2 | CASSQGVARGSYEQYF | TGTGCCAGCAGCCAAGGGGTCGCGCGGGGGTCCTACGAGCAGTACTTC
TRBJ2-5 | 13 | TRBD1 | . | TRBV12-3/TRBV12-4 | CASSYDRAETQYF | TGTGCCAGCAGCTACGACAGGGCAGAGACCCAGTACTTC
TRBJ1-4 | 16 | . | . | TRBV4-3 | CASSQDRAALGEKLFF | TGCGCCAGCAGCCAAGATAGGGCGGCCCTAGGGGAAAAACTGTTTTTT
TRBJ1-4 | 15 | TRBD1 | . | TRBV18 | CASSRIGQENEKLFF | TGTGCCAGCTCACGCATAGGACAGGAAAATGAAAAACTGTTTTTT
TRBJ1-4 | 14 | TRBD1 | . | TRBV28 | CASSMGQSNEKLFF | TGTGCCAGCAGTATGGGACAGTCTAATGAAAAACTGTTTTTT
TRBJ2-7 | 14 | . | . | TRBV7-2 | CASSLAHHSYEQYF | TGTGCCAGCAGCTTAGCCCATCATTCCTACGAGCAGTACTTC
TRBJ2-1 | 14 | TRBD2 | . | TRBV18 | CASSPGLGLDEQFF | TGTGCCAGCTCACCGGGACTAGGCCTTGATGAGCAGTTCTTC
TRBJ1-2 | 12 | . | . | TRBV20-1 | CSATDSDYGYTF | TGCAGTGCTACTGACAGTGACTATGGCTACACCTTC
TRBJ2-7 | 12 | . | few | TRBV3-1/TRBV3-2 | CASSQVRYEQYF | TGTGCCAGCAGCCAAGTTCGCTACGAGCAGTACTTC
TRBJ1-5 | 17 | TRBD1 | . | TRBV4-1 | CASSQEVGTVYNQPQHF | TGCGCCAGCAGCCAAGAGGTCGGGACAGTTTACAATCAGCCCCAGCATTTT
TRBJ2-1 | 14 | TRBD1 | . | TRBV10-3 | CAISEGQGEAEQFF | TGTGCCATCAGTGAGGGACAGGGGGAGGCTGAGCAGTTCTTC
TRBJ2-1 | 18 | . | once | TRBV18 | CASSPLRVGGTTSNEQFF | TGTGCCAGCTCACCACTCAGAGTAGGGGGTACGACGAGCAATGAGCAGTTCTTC
TRBJ1-3 | 13 | . | . | TRBV19 | CASIGDSGNTIYF | TGTGCCAGTATAGGGGACTCTGGAAACACCATATATTTT
TRBJ1-2 | 13 | . | . | TRBV4-2 | CASSQEDTRGYTF | TGTGCCAGCAGCCAGGAAGATACGCGGGGCTACACCTTC
TRBJ2-2 | 16 | TRBD2 | . | TRBV6-1 | CASSEGLADQTGELFF | TGTGCCAGCAGTGAGGGACTAGCGGACCAAACAGGGGAGCTGTTTTTT
TRBJ2-5 | 14 | . | . | TRBV11-3 | CASSPRDSQETQYF | TGTGCCAGCAGCCCCCGGGACTCTCAAGAGACCCAGTACTTC
TRBJ1-1 | 14 | TRBD1 | . | TRBV28 | CASSPGTGVGEAFF | TGTGCCAGCAGCCCCGGGACAGGGGTCGGTGAAGCTTTCTTT
TRBJ1-1 | 19 | TRBD1 | . | TRBV28 | CASSSFPGTGALQPPEAFF | TGTGCCAGCAGTTCCTTTCCCGGGACAGGGGCCCTTCAGCCGCCTGAAGCTTTCTTT
TRBJ1-6 | 13 | . | . | TRBV10-2 | CASRTAGDSPLHF | TGCGCCAGCCGAACTGCTGGGGATTCACCCCTCCACTTT
TRBJ2-7 | 14 | . | . | TRBV14 | CASSQAGVMVVQYF | TGTGCCAGCAGCCAAGCAGGGGTGATGGTTGTGCAGTACTTC